This T cell receptor beta chain was recorded in a study of T cell responses to AZD1222 COVID-19 vaccine (dated by TCRdb to the early 2020s). Regarding the complete study: AZD1222 recipients given second doses at about 4 weeks or at about 12 weeks were pooled, since spike-specific TCR depth and breadth were not found to differ between the two schedules. A total of 230 to 250 trial participants underwent TCR sequencing, of whom approximately 210 received two doses of AZD1222 and some 25 received two doses of the MenACWY control vaccine. Trial participants were enrolled by age into 18-55, 56-69 and 70-plus year subgroups, with roughly 150, 30 and 60 TCR-sequenced participants respectively. Here is what the overall study found, with its caveats: Because no samples from the day 14 peak response were available, repertoires could be characterized only after the peak T cell response. Conclusions about previously exposed vaccinees were limited because only six or seven AZD1222 recipients were SARS-CoV-2 seropositive at baseline. Reportedly, almost half of the unique spike-specific TCRs recognized epitopes lying outside the regions that are mutated in the B.1.351 and B.1.1.7 variants. The 56-69-year group was small, and its depth increase did not reach significance, likely because of low power. A significant rise in spike-specific TCR breadth and depth was observed after two AZD1222 doses relative to day 0 and relative to MenACWY recipients. The whole spike protein was spanned by vaccine-associated CD4 TCRs, and dominant responses were seen in regions 160-218 and 743-854. Participants were mostly white British and included more females than males, and it was suggested by the authors that clonal diversity may have been underestimated.

The CDR3 regions of human TCRbeta chains were subjected to immunosequencing. Per the source publication's procedure: Repertoire TCRs were matched against a reference library of SARS-CoV-2-specific TCRs generated with the MIRA antigen-specificity platform. Breadth was defined as the fraction of unique TCRs that were SARS-CoV-2-associated, and depth was defined as the fraction of total T cells that were SARS-CoV-2-associated. Each spike-specific TCR was assigned to its reactive spike region and to a CD4 or CD8 class using the MIRA data. Log10-transformed breadth and depth values were compared by one-way ANOVA with Sidak's multiple comparisons tests. In TCRdb, the immuneACCESS table is reduced to in-frame sequences with V and J assigned. These tables do not hold every clone; where another copy was compared, an unresolved V gene accounts for under half, and the others remain unexplained. V and J calls and clone size come straight from that table; D and trimming were deduced from the DNA. For this sample there are some 190,000 clones; about 90% appear just once. The ten largest clones add up to about 8% of the sample.

There are 13 amino acids in the CDR3, from cysteine to phenylalanine inclusive. Only CDR3 DNA is held: 39 bases, read in frame from base 1. The CDR1 and CDR2 encoded by the germline V gene (reference sequence) are SGHNT and YYREEE. Trimming removed 5 bases from V and 6 bases from J; the gene matches leave 8 bases unexplained. Worth noting for this clone: Its antigen remains undetermined. No qualities accompany the bases; no much larger clone lies one base away.

This specimen's time point label, per the study, means: baseline before first vaccination. The vaccinee samples were drawn from two UK trials, COV001 and COV002, one of which was a single-blind randomized controlled phase 2/3 trial testing AZD1222 (ChAdOx1 nCoV-19) in healthy adults. For TCRbeta chain sequencing, PBMC samples were collected from trial participants at day 0 and at day 28 after the second dose. The rearrangement combines TRBV5-4 with TRBJ2-7; 7 central bases correspond to TRBD2. Sequencing used peripheral blood, obtained on day 0 of AZD1222 vaccination. This receptor was taken from an adult in good health. The CDR3 region reads CASSSGGGVEQYF. The nucleotide sequence is TGTGCCAGCAGTTCTGGGGGAGGGGTCGAGCAGTACTTC.